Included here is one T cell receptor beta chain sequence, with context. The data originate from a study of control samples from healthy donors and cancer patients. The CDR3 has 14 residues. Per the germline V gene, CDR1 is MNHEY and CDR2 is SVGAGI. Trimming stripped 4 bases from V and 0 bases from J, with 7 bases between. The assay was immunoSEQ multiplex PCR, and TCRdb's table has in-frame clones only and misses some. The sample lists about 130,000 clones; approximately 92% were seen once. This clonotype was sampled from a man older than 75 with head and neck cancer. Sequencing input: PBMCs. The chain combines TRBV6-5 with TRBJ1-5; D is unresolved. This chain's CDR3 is CASSSTISNQPQHF. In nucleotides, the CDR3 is TGTGCCAGCAGTTCAACTATTAGCAATCAGCCCCAGCATTTT.